Described below is a single TCR beta chain sequence and its context. Its antigen is unknown. This sample was taken from a study of T cell repertoires in ileal Crohn's disease. Study information: Median disease duration was 7.9 years; about 35% smoked at surgery. Study-wide results and caveats: All patients with clonality above 26.8% had endoscopic recurrence. Mucosal expansions were suggested to be mainly CD8 T cells.

The repertoire was sequenced with immunoSEQ multiplex PCR; TCRdb's copy has only in-frame clones and lacks some. The sample holds about 8,200 clones; 77% are singletons and the top ten take 8.4%. The specimen was ileal tissue. The sequence derives from an adult with Crohn's disease.

CDR3 in DNA: TGTGCCTGGAATCCGGAGCGGACTAGCACAGATACGCAGTATTTT. It yields the protein CAWNPERTSTDTQYF. The V and J genes are TRBV30 and TRBJ2-3, with D possibly being TRBD2 (5 bases). The CDR3 extends over 15 amino acids. Germline V gene lookup returns CDR1 GTSNPN and CDR2 SVGIG (reference sequence). The ends were cut back, 4 bases at V and 0 bases at J, with 14 bases in the middle. The whole variable domain, remainder taken from reference TRBV30 and TRBJ2-3, is SQTIHQWPATLVQPVGSPLSLECTVEGTSNPNLYWYRQAAGRGLQLLFYSVGIGQISSEVPQNLSASRPQDRQFILSSKKLLLSDSGFYLCAWNPERTSTDTQYFGPGTRLTVL.